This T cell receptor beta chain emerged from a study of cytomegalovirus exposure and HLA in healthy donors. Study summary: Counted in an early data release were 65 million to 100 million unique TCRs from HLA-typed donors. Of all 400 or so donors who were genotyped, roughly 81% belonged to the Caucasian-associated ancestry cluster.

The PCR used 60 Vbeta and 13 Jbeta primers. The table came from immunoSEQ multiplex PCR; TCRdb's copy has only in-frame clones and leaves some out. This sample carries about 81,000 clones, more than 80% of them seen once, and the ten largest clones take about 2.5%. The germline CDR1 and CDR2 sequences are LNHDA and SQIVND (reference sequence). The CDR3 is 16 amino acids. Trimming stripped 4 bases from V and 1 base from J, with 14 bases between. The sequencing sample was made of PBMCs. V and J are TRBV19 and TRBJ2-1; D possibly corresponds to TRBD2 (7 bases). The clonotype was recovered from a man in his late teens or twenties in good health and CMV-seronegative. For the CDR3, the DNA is TGTGCCAGTAGTAGGGGGAGCGGGACATCCTACAATGAGCAGTTCTTC. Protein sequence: CASSRGSGTSYNEQFF.